The subject of this entry is one T cell receptor beta chain. Germline values: CDR1 SGHDN, CDR2 FVKESK. The trim removed 3 bases at V and 6 bases at J, leaving 7 bases unmatched. CDR3 size: 16 residues. The data belong to a study of CD8+CD57+ T cells in acquired aplastic anemia. For the study at large: Sorted CD4+ and CD8+ cells yielded DNA averaging approximately 3 ug.

The use of genomic DNA as template underpinned the TCR beta VDJ and CDR3 profiling. Each CDR3 protein gets one entry after TCRdb re-called the reads with MiXCR. Of just over 450,000 distinct CDR3 sequences listed, approximately 33% are singletons. Sequencing was done on patients that had shown CD8+CD57+ cell expansion by flow cytometry. Specimen: sorted CD4+, CD8+, or CD8+CD57+ T cells (not recorded which) from PBMCs. The sequence was obtained from a human donor with aplastic anemia. The J gene is TRBJ2-2, the V gene TRBV14; 10 bases fit TRBD1. Here the CDR3 reads CASSHPGQGWAGELFF. As DNA, the CDR3 is TGTGCCAGCAGCCACCCGGGACAGGGGTGGGCCGGGGAGCTGTTTTTT.